Below are 9 T cell receptor beta chains sequenced from a single sample in a study of blood T cell repertoires in COVID-19. Sequencing used immunoSEQ multiplex PCR; TCRdb keeps in-frame clones, though not all of them. The table shows approximately 280,000 clones, with approximately 86% occurring only once. Sequencing input: peripheral blood. These receptors were taken from a man younger than 35 with active or convalescent COVID-19.

As DNA, the CDR3 is TGTGCCAGCAACAGTGCGGGGCGCGGTTACCTGAACACTGAAGCTTTCTTT. This codes for CASNSAGRGYLNTEAFF. The rearrangement uses TRBV28 and TRBJ1-1; tentative D call: TRBD1 (5 bases). Trimming pared 7 bases from V and 0 bases from J, leaving 21 bases between. CDR1 is MDHEN, CDR2 SYDVKM, per germline. The CDR3 runs 17 residues.

The chain combines TRBV19 with TRBJ1-4; 8 bases match TRBD1. Losses at the gene ends were 3 bases for V and 7 bases for J; bases not matched to a gene: 10. Germline values: CDR1 LNHDA, CDR2 SQIVND (reference sequence). This CDR3 is 16 amino acids long. CDR3 nucleotide sequence: TGTGCCAGTAGTATGGCGGACAGGGCATCGTCTGAAAAACTGTTTTTT. This translates into CASSMADRASSEKLFF.

This chain joins TRBV21-1 and TRBJ2-1; the table's D gene call, TRBD1, was not cross checked with the DNA. TRBV21-1 is an annotated pseudogene. The CDR3 extends over 17 amino acids. The CDR3 protein is CASSKARQKIPYNEQFF. In DNA form, the CDR3 reads TGTGCCAGCAGCAAAGCCCGACAAAAAATCCCCTACAATGAGCAGTTCTTC.

This clone was seen a single time. The rearrangement uses TRBV15 and TRBJ2-4, with D maybe TRBD2 (5 bases). V lost 3 bases, J lost 3 bases, and 12 bases lay in between. The CDR3 spans 15 residues. Germline V lookup: CDR1 LNHNV, CDR2 YYDKDF (reference sequence). The CDR3 sequence is CATSRKRVDKNIQYF. CDR3 DNA sequence: TGTGCCACCAGCAGGAAGAGGGTGGACAAAAACATTCAGTACTTC.

The gene calls are TRBV19 and TRBJ2-5; the D gene is possibly TRBD2 (6 bases). Looked up from germline, CDR1 is LNHDA and CDR2 is SQIVND (reference sequence). With 0 bases removed from V and 4 bases from J, the gap between germline ends came to 9 bases. The CDR3 covers 14 residues. In nucleotides, the CDR3 is TGTGCCAGTAGTATAGATTCCGGGGGAGAGACCCAGTACTTC. Protein product: CASSIDSGGETQYF.

V gene TRBV3-1 (or the pseudogene TRBV3-2) combines with J gene TRBJ1-5; 7 bases fit TRBD1. After removal of 1 base from V and 2 bases from J, the junction contained 8 bases not matched to a gene. Germline V gives CDR1 LGHDT, CDR2 YNNKEL (reference sequence). The CDR3 has 17 residues. The CDR3 nucleotides are TGTGCCAGCAGCCAAGGCTGGGCCAGGGGGGGCAATCAGCCCCAGCATTTT. Translation: CASSQGWARGGNQPQHF.

The V call is TRBV7-2, the J call TRBJ1-5; TRBD1 matches at 7 bases. CDR1 and CDR2 from the germline V gene are SGHTA and FQGNSA. CDR3 length: 18 residues. The junction had 10 bases not matched to a gene; V was cut back by 0 bases and J by 2 bases. The CDR3 DNA reads as TGTGCCAGCAGCTTAGCGACCTCGGGGACAGCGCGCAATCAGCCCCAGCATTTT. Its protein product is CASSLATSGTARNQPQHF.

This clone was detected a few times. The chain has TRBV7-9 and TRBJ1-5, with 8 bases lining up with TRBD1. CDR3 length: 14 amino acids. V shed 5 bases and J 6 bases; nucleotides not matched to a gene: 6. Germline V gives CDR1 SEHNR, CDR2 FQNEAQ (reference sequence). The CDR3 sequence is CASSLTGVVQPQHF. The CDR3 nucleotides are TGTGCCAGCAGCCTGACAGGGGTGGTTCAGCCCCAGCATTTT. The variable domain in full, completed from reference TRBV7-9 and TRBJ1-5, reads DTGVSQNPRHKITKRGQNVTFRCDPISEHNRLYWYRQTLGQGPEFLTYFQNEAQLEKSRLLSDRFSAERPKGSFSTLEIQRTEQGDSAMYLCASSLTGVVQPQHFGDGTRLSIL.

The rearrangement joins TRBV29-1 to TRBJ1-2, with 8 bases lining up with TRBD1. The junction had 9 bases not matched to a gene; V was cut back by 0 bases and J by 6 bases. This CDR3 is built from 15 residues. Looked up from germline, CDR1 is SQVTM and CDR2 is ANQGSEA. The CDR3 is CSVEDQDRVGDGYTF. CDR3 nucleotides: TGCAGCGTTGAAGATCAGGACAGGGTGGGCGATGGCTACACCTTC.